The clone carrying this TCR beta chain was detected many times. As the template, RNA transcripts were used to amplify TCR beta CDR3 regions. The authors performed first-round RT-PCR with HTBI primers and then a second-round multiplex PCR. Via MiXCR, TCRdb re-called the multiplex PCR reads, giving one row per CDR3 protein. The table has roughly 700,000 distinct CDR3 sequences, approximately 40% seen once. This entry is derived from a study of Graves' ophthalmopathy and Graves' hyperthyroidism. Study background: The authors collected peripheral blood at initial diagnosis, before any treatment.

The sequence came from an adult man with Graves' ophthalmopathy. Source material: peripheral blood.

The CDR3 DNA reads TGTGCCAGCAGCCCGGGACAGGGGGTTGGGGCCAACGTCCTGACTTTC. Protein product: CASSPGQGVGANVLTF. This chain connects TRBV7-9 to TRBJ2-6; TRBD1 matches at 11 bases. V trimming: 5 bases; J trimming: 3 bases; junction bases outside the gene matches: 3. This CDR3 comprises 16 residues. Germline V CDR1 and CDR2: SEHNR, FQNEAQ (reference sequence).